This section outlines one T cell receptor (beta chain) sequence together with its context. Its specificity is not known. Sequencing used immunoSEQ multiplex PCR; TCRdb keeps in-frame clones, though not all of them. Among around 49,000 clones listed, over 60% were seen once. This sample is drawn from a study of PD-1 blockade in mismatch repair-deficient tumors. Overall study results and limits: Tumor-resident clones, often undetectable pretreatment in blood, expanded then contracted after pembrolizumab.

TCR sequencing covered a few patients who responded to pembrolizumab. The CDR3 length is 15 residues. Germline V gives CDR1 MNHEY, CDR2 SMNVEV (reference sequence). V lost 4 bases, J lost 2 bases, and 4 bases stayed unmatched. The rearrangement joins TRBV27 to TRBJ2-2; TRBD1 aligns across 7 bases. This TCR came from an adult with mismatch repair-deficient cancer. The sequenced sample was PBMCs, obtained before pembrolizumab treatment. CDR3 in DNA: TGTGCCAGCAGTTCCGGGACAGACAACACCGGGGAGCTGTTTTTT. This gives the protein CASSSGTDNTGELFF.